The rows below give T cell receptor beta chains drawn from one sample of a study of T-cell reconstitution after alpha-beta-depleted transplantation in children. In TCRdb, the PCR reads were re-called with MiXCR into one record per CDR3 protein. The table lists hundreds of thousands of distinct CDR3 sequences, 23% of them singletons. The source was PBMCs, mostly from graft donor cells, collected 360 days after TCRalphabeta/CD19-depleted stem cell transplant. The receptor set was obtained from a boy younger than two who had a stem cell transplant for acute myeloid leukemia, so the T cells may come from the graft donor. The conserved cysteine and the conserved F or W are not part of the CDR3 here. The D gene is left open where the match is weak.

J gene	V gene	D gene	CDR3 protein
TRBJ1-1	TRBV20-1	.	SARDLFMNTEAF
TRBJ2-1	TRBV20-1	.	SARVREKSSYNEQF
TRBJ1-5	TRBV21-1	.	ASSYLTAGNREDKPQH
TRBJ1-5	TRBV28	.	ASTNSGGRVNQPQH
TRBJ1-5	TRBV28	.	ASSQSYSNQPQH
TRBJ1-3	TRBV7-6	TRBD1	ASSSLTGVPTVAVY
TRBJ2-3	TRBV20-1	TRBD1	SAEGAADTQY
TRBJ2-5	TRBV9	TRBD1	ASSAFDRGSQETQY
TRBJ2-7	TRBV27	.	ASSYLGASYEQY
TRBJ1-2	TRBV19	.	ASRSQVVYGYT
TRBJ2-3	TRBV12-3/TRBV12-4	.	ASSFSEFFTDTQY
TRBJ2-1	TRBV7-6	.	ASSLVPILQSEQF
TRBJ2-4	TRBV28	TRBD2	ASSPASGVIAKNIQY
TRBJ1-2	TRBV29-1	TRBD1	SAREGAGGYT
TRBJ2-3	TRBV7-2	.	ASTLFRTDTQY
TRBJ2-1	TRBV2	.	ASKSGGPISTEQF
TRBJ2-7	TRBV11-2	.	ASSLAQDYEQY
TRBJ2-2	TRBV28	.	ASSFLVLGSQYTGELF
TRBJ1-2	TRBV20-1	.	SARSGEGH
TRBJ2-3	TRBV20-1	TRBD1	SAQDRGSTDTQY
TRBJ2-5	TRBV11-2	TRBD2	ASRGTSGETQY
TRBJ2-4	TRBV18	.	ASSPGIPGADQNIQY
TRBJ2-1	TRBV20-1	TRBD2	SARDPASGGAVNNEQF